The sequence of this T cell receptor beta chain was determined in a study of blood T cell repertoires in COVID-19. Study background: T cells, B-cell-depleted T cells, or PBMCs supplied cDNA or gDNA.

Assay: immunoSEQ multiplex PCR; the TCRdb copy retains only in-frame clones and omits some. Counted here are about 200,000 clones, roughly 88% occurring once; the ten biggest clones make up roughly an eighth. This CDR3 is built from 15 residues. The ends lost 4 bases at V and 1 base at J; junction bases unmatched: 6. Germline V gene lookup returns CDR1 SGHTS and CDR2 YDEGEE. The chain couples TRBV5-8 to TRBJ1-1; 8 bases are a match to TRBD1. This TCR came from a human donor in a cohort sampled during active COVID-19. Specimen: peripheral blood. The CDR3 DNA is TGTGCCAGCAGCACCGGGACAGGTGAGAACACTGAAGCTTTCTTT. Translating it yields CASSTGTGENTEAFF.